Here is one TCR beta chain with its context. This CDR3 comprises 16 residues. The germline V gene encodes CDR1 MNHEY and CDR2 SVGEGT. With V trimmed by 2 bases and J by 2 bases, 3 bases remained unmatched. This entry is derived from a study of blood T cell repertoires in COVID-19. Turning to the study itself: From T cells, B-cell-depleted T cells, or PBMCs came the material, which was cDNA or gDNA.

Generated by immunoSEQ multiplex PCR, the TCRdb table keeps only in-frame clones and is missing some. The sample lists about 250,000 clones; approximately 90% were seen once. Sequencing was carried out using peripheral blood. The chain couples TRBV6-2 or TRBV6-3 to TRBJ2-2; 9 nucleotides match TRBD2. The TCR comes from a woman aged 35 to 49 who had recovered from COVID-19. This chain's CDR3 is CASSYSGRLNTGELFF. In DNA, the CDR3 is TGTGCCAGCAGTTACAGCGGGAGGCTCAACACCGGGGAGCTGTTTTTT.